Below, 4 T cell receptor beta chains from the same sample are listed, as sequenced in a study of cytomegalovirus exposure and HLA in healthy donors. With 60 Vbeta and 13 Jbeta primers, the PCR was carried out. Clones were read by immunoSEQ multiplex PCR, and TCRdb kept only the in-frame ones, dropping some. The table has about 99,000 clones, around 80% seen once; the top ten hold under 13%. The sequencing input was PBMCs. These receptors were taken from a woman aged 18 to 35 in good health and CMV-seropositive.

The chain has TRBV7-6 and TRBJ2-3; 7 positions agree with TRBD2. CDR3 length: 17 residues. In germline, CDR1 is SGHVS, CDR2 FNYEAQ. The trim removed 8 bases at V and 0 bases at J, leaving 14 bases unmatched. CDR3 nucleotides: TGTGCCAGCGGGGGGGTCTGGGGCGGAACTAGCACAGATACGCAGTATTTT. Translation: CASGGVWGGTSTDTQYF.

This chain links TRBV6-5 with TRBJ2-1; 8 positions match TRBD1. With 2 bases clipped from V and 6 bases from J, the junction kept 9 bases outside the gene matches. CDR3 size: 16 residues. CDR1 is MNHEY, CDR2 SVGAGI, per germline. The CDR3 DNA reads TGTGCCAGCAGTTACCAGACAGGGGTCACGGGCAATGAGCAGTTCTTC. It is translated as CASSYQTGVTGNEQFF.

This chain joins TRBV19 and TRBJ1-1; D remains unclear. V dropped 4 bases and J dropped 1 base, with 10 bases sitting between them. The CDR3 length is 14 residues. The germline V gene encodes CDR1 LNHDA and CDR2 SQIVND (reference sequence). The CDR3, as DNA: TGTGCCAGTAGTAGTGGCATTCCGAACACTGAAGCTTTCTTT. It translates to CASSSGIPNTEAFF.

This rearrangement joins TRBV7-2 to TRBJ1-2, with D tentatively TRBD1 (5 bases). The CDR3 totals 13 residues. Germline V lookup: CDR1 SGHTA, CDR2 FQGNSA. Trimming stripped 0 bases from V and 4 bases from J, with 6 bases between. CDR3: CASSLAGLYGYTF. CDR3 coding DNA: TGTGCCAGCAGCTTAGCGGGGCTCTATGGCTACACCTTC.